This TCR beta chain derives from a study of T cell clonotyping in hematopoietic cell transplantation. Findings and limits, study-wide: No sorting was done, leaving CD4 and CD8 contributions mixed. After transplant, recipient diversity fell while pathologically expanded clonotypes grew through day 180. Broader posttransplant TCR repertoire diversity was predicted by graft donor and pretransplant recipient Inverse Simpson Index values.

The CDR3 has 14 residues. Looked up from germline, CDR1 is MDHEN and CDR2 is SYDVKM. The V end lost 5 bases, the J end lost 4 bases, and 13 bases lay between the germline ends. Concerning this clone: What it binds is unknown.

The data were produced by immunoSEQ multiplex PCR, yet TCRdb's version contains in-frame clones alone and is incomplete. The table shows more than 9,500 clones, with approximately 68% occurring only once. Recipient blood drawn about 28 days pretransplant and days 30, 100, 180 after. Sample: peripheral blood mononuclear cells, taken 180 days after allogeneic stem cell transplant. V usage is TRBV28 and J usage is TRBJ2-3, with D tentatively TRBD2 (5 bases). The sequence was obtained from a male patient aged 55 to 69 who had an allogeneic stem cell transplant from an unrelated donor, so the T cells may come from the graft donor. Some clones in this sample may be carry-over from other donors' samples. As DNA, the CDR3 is TGTGCCAGCAGTAGAGATCAGCGGTCAGATACGCAGTATTTT. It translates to CASSRDQRSDTQYF.